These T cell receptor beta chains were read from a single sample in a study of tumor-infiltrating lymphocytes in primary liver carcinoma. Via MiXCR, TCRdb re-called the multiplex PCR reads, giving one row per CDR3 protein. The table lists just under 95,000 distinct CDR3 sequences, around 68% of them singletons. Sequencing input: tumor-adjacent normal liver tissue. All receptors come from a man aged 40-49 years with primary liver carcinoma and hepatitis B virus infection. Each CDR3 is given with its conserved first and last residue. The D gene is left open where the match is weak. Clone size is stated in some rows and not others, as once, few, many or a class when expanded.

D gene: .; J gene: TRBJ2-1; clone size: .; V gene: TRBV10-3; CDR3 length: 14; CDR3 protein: CAIRGNLNYTEQFF
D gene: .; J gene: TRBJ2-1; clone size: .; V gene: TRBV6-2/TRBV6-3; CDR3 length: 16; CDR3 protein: CASKPEGDNSYKEQFF
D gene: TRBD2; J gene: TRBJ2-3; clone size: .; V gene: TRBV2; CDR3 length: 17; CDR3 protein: CASSDDLSGRAGDTQYF
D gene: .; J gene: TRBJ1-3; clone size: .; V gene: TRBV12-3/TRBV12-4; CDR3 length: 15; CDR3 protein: CTSRPLRPFGITIYF
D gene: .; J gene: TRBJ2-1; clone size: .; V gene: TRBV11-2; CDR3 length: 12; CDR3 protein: CASSFLLNGQFF
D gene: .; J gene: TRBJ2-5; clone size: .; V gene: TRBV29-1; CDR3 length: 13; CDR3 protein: CSVHEGQQETQYF
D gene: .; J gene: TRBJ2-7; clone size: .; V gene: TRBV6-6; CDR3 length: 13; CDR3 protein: CVSATGMTYEQYF
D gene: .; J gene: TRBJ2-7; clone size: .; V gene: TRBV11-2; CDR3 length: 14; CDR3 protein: CVCSYTSGPYEQYF
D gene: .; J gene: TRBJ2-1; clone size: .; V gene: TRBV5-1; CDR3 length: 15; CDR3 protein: CASSLEAGNYDEQFF
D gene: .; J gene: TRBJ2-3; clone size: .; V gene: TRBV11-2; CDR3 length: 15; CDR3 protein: CVSTTRTASTDAQYF
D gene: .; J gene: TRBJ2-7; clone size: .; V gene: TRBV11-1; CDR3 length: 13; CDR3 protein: CASSLGESNEQYF
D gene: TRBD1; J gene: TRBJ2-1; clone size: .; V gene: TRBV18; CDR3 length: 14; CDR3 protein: CASSPVQQGATEFF
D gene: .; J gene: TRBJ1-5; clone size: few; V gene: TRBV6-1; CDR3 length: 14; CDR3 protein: CASSEGGGNLPQHF
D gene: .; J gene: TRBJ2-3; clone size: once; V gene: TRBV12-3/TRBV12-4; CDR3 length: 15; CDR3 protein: CASSFQEESTETQYF
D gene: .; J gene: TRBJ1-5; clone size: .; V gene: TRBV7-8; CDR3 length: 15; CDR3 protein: CTSTLLVYSNQPQHF
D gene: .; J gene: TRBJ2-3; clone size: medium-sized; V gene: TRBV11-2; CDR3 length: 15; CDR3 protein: CASSLAEVTTDTQYF
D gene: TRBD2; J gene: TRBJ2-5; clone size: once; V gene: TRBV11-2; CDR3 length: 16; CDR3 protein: CTSSRRLAGVQETQYF
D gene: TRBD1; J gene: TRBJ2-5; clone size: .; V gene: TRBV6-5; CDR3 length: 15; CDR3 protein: CASSDPGGGTETQYF
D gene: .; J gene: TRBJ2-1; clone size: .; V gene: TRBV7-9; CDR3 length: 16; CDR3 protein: CASSLVGGASYNEQIF
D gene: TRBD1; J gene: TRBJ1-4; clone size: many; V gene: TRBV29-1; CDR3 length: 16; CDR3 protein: CSVGIQGAKMGEKLFF
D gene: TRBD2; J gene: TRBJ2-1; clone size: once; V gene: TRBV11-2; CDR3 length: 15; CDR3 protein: CASNSRTSVYNEQFF
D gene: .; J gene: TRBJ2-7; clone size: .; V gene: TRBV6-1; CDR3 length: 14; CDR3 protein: CASSEIGPSFEQYF
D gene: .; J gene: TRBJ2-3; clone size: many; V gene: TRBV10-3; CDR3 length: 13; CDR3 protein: CASRNLETDTQYF
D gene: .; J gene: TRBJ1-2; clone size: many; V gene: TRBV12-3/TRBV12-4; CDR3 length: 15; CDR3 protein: CASSFSSVEDYGYTF
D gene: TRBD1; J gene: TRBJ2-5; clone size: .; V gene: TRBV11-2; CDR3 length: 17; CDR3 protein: CASSLVSGDSRQETQYF
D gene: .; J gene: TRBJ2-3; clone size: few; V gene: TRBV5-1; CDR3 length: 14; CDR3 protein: CASSLGTYTDTQYF
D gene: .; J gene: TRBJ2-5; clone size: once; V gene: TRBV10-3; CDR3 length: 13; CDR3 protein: CAFSVSGQETQYF
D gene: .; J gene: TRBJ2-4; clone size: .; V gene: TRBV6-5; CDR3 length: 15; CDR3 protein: CASSYSASAKNIQCF
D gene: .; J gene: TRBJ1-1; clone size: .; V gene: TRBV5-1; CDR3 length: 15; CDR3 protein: CAGSSSTQLDTEAFF
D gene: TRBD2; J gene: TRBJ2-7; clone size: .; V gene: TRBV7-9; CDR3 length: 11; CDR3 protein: CVSGGSYEQYF
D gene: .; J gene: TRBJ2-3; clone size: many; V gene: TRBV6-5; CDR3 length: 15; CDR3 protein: CASSYSIQGTDTQYF
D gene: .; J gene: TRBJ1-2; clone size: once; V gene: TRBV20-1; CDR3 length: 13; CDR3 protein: CSARERGGYGYTF
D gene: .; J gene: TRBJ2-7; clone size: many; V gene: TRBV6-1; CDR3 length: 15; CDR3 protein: CASSEFRRHSYEQYF
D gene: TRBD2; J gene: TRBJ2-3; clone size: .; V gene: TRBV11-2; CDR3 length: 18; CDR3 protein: CASSLTTSGRTGRGTQYF
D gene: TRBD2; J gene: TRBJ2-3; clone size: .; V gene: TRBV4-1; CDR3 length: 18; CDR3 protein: CASSQKSTGLAGADTEYF
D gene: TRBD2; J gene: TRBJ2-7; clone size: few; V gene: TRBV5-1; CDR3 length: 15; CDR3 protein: CASSEIGTSGYEQYF
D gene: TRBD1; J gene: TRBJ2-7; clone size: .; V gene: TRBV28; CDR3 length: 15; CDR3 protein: CASIPQRGQPYEQYF
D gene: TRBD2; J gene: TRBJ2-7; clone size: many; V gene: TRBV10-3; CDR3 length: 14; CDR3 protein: CAISESTSGYEQYF
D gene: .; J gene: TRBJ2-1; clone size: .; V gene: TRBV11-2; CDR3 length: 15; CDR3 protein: CASSLARGPMNEQFF
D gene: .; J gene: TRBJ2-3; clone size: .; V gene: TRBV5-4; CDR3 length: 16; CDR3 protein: CASRLGGGGSTDTQYF
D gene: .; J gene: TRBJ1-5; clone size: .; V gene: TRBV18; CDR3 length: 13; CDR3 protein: CANSPGQNQPQHF
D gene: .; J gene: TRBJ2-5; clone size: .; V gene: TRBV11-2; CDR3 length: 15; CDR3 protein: CASSGDSAHQETQYF
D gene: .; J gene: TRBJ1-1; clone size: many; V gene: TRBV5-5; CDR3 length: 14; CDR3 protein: CASSYRTLNTEAFF
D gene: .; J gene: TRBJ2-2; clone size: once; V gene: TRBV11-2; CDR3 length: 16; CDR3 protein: CVSSSRQASNAGELYF
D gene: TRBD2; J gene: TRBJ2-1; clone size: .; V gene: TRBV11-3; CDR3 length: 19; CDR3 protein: CASSLDPYAGGLVYNEQFF
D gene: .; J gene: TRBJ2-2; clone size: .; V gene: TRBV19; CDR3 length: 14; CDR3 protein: CASTRAPGTGELFF
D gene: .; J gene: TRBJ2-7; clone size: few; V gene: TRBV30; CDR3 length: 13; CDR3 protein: CAGRPQISYEQYF
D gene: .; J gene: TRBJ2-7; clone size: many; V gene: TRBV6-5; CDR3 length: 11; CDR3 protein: CASSYSREQYF
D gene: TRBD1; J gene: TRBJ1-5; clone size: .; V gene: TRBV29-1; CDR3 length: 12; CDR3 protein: CNVGTAQGPQHF